Listed below are T cell receptor beta chains from one sample, sequenced in a study of control samples from healthy donors and cancer patients. Method: immunoSEQ multiplex PCR; TCRdb's copy keeps in-frame clones and lacks some. The data contain tens of thousands of clones, approximately 86% of them seen just once; the ten biggest clones take up approximately 19%. What was sequenced was blood. These receptors came from a man aged 25 to 40 in good health. Both conserved end residues are part of each CDR3. D genes are given only for firm matches. A row's size may be missing; if present it is once, few, many or a size class.

d_gene | j_gene | abundance | v_gene | len | CDR3aa | CDR3nt
. | TRBJ1-6 | . | TRBV30 | 15 | CAWSVSQGGNSPLHF | TGTGCCTGGAGTGTATCCCAAGGAGGGAATTCACCCCTCCACTTT
TRBD2 | TRBJ2-1 | few | TRBV5-1 | 14 | CASSPASGNNEQFF | TGCGCCAGCTCGCCGGCTAGCGGAAACAATGAGCAGTTCTTC
. | TRBJ1-2 | . | TRBV19 | 14 | CASSPSAGDYGYTF | TGTGCCAGTAGTCCCTCGGCAGGGGACTATGGCTACACCTTC
. | TRBJ1-5 | . | TRBV15 | 13 | CATSRALNQPQHF | TGTGCCACCAGCAGGGCGTTAAATCAGCCCCAGCATTTT
. | TRBJ2-4 | medium-sized | TRBV6-5 | 15 | CASSPGGAAKNIQYF | TGTGCCAGCAGCCCGGGCGGGGCAGCCAAAAACATTCAGTACTTC
. | TRBJ1-4 | . | TRBV5-6 | 13 | CASSLGAAVKLFF | TGTGCCAGCAGCTTGGGGGCAGCGGTCAAACTGTTTTTT
. | TRBJ1-5 | . | TRBV7-9 | 12 | CASSLEKQPQHF | TGTGCCAGCAGCTTAGAGAAGCAGCCCCAGCATTTT
. | TRBJ2-7 | . | TRBV6-6 | 12 | CASSYGTDEQYF | TGTGCCAGCAGTTACGGCACAGACGAGCAGTACTTC
TRBD1 | TRBJ1-1 | . | TRBV11-1 | 14 | CASSVQGPGTEAFF | TGTGCCAGCAGCGTACAGGGGCCCGGGACTGAAGCTTTCTTT
TRBD1 | TRBJ1-1 | . | TRBV19 | 15 | CASTKTRGRNTEAFF | TGTGCCAGTACAAAAACTAGGGGGCGGAACACTGAAGCTTTCTTT
TRBD1 | TRBJ1-1 | . | TRBV7-9 | 14 | CASRGDSFVTEAFF | TGTGCCAGCAGGGGGGACAGCTTCGTGACTGAAGCTTTCTTT
. | TRBJ2-7 | . | TRBV7-6 | 15 | CASSFAGDSSYEQYF | TGTGCCAGCAGCTTCGCAGGCGATTCCTCCTACGAGCAGTACTTC
TRBD2 | TRBJ2-2 | once | TRBV3-1/TRBV3-2 | 18 | CASSPIVAGGRYTGELFF | TGTGCCAGCAGCCCAATCGTAGCGGGGGGGCGTTACACCGGGGAGCTGTTTTTT